The 2 T cell receptor beta chains listed next were all sequenced from one sample in a study of blood T cell repertoires in COVID-19. Assay used: immunoSEQ multiplex PCR; TCRdb lists only in-frame clones, some missing. The data show fewer than 150,000 clones, less than 90% seen once. The sequencing input was PBMCs or T cells enriched from blood (not recorded which). These receptors all come from a man aged 25 to 40 who had recovered from COVID-19.

This sequence joins TRBV12-3 or TRBV12-4 and TRBJ2-7, with a possible D match to TRBD1 (5 bases). The CDR3 consists of 12 residues. V lost 6 bases and J lost 6, with 12 bases in between. CDR3 amino acids: CASSISRGEQYF. In DNA, the CDR3 is TGTGCCAGCAGCATCTCTAGGGGCGAGCAGTACTTC.

The J gene is TRBJ2-1, the V gene TRBV7-9; 8 nucleotides align to TRBD1. Trimming cost V 4 bases and J 0 bases; bases outside gene matches: 5. There are 16 residues in the CDR3. CDR1 is SEHNR, CDR2 FQNEAQ, per germline (reference sequence). CDR3 sequence: CASSSTGVFSYNEQFF. In nucleotides, the CDR3 is TGTGCCAGCAGCTCGACAGGGGTTTTCTCCTACAATGAGCAGTTCTTC.